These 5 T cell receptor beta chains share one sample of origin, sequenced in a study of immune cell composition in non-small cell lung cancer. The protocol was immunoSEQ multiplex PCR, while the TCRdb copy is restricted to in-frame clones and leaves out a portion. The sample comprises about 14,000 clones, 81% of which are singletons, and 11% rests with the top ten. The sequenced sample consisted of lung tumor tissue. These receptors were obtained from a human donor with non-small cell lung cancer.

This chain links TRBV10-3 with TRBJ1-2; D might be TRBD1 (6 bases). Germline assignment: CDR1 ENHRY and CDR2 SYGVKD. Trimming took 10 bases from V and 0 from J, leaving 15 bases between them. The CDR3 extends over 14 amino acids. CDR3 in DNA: TGTGCCAGCGGGACGGGGGCTCCTAACTATGGCTACACCTTC. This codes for CASGTGAPNYGYTF.

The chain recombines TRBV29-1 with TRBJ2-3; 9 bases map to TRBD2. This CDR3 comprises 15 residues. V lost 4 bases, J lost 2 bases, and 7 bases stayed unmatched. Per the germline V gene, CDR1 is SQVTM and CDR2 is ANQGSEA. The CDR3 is CSVVLAGSPTDTQYF. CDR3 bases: TGCAGCGTTGTGCTAGCGGGGTCACCCACAGATACGCAGTATTTT.

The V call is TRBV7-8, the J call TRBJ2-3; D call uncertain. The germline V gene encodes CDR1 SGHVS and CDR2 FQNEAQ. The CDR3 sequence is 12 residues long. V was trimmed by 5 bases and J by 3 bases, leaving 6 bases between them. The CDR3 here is CASSLSTDTQYF. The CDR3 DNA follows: TGTGCCAGCAGCCTATCGACAGATACGCAGTATTTT.

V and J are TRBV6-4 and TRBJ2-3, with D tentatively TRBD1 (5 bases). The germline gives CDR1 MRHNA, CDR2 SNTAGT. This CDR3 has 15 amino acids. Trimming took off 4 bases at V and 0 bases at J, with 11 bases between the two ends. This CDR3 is CASSAVQGSTDTQYF. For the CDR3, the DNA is TGTGCCAGCAGTGCGGTTCAGGGAAGCACAGATACGCAGTATTTT.

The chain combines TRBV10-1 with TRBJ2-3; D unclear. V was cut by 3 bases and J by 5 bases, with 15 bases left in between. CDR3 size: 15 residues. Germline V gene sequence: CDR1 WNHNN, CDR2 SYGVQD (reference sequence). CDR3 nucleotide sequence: TGCGCCAGCAGTGAAAGTCCCGCTCGTCAAGATACGCAGTATTTT. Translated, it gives CASSESPARQDTQYF.